Each of the 2 T cell receptor beta chains below was sequenced from the same sample in a study of breast tumors, draining lymph nodes, adjacent tissues. TCRdb re-called the multiplex PCR reads with MiXCR, one entry per CDR3 protein. The table shows some 130,000 distinct CDR3 sequences, with approximately 20% occurring only once. Axillary draining lymph nodes of breast cancer patients supplied the node samples. The sequenced sample was axillary lymph node tissue. The receptor source for this set is a female donor with breast cancer. Some clones in this sample may be carry-over from other donors' samples.

In its sample, this clonotype was seen many times. The chain recombines TRBV7-8 with TRBJ2-1; 8 bases fit TRBD2. CDR1 and CDR2 from the germline V gene are SGHVS and FQNEAQ. Trimming cost V 5 bases and J 0 bases; bases outside gene matches: 0. This CDR3 has 14 amino acids. The CDR3 loop reads CASSSGSSYNEQFF. In DNA, the CDR3 is TGTGCCAGCAGCAGCGGGAGCTCCTACAATGAGCAGTTCTTC.

This clonotype showed up many times. The V gene is TRBV14, the J gene TRBJ2-3; D remains unclear. The germline CDR1 and CDR2 sequences are SGHDN and FVKESK. CDR3 size: 15 residues. V gave up 0 bases and J gave up 0 bases, with 7 bases separating them. The CDR3 nucleotides read TGTGCCAGCAGCCAAGAGCTTCTCAGCACAGATACGCAGTATTTT. As protein: CASSQELLSTDTQYF.